A single TCR beta chain is shown here with its context. Its antigen is still unknown. No much larger clone is present one base from it, and per-base qualities are unavailable. The method behind the library was the immunoSEQ multiplex PCR assay. The multiplex PCR relied on a mix of 60 forward primers for TCR Vbeta segments and 13 reverse primers for TCR Jbeta segments. Amplification of the CDR3 region of rearranged TCR beta genes was performed with a multiplex PCR assay on genomic DNA. The Illumina HiSeq System was used to sequence the amplified TCR beta libraries as 87-base-pair reads. The original pipeline was this. A later analysis tallied 80 million to 95 million unique TCR beta chains across the 700 or so repertoires, and around 9.9 million of those chains were shared by two or more donors. A nearest-neighbor algorithm error-corrected the raw reads and collapsed the reads into unique sequences, merging closely related sequences to remove PCR and sequencing errors. V, D and J gene segments were assigned by aligning CDR3 sequences to IMGT reference sequences. Each retained sequence needed at least a six-nucleotide match to both a V gene segment and a J gene segment. A rearrangement was called productive if the CDR3 had no stop codons and remained in frame with V and J, and every other rearrangement was called non-productive. Following IMGT convention, CDR3 was defined as the stretch from the second conserved V-encoded cysteine up to the conserved J-encoded phenylalanine. In an earlier analysis of 587 of the donors, sequences lacking an unambiguous match to a single V gene segment were excluded. In an earlier analysis of several hundred of the donors, V segments were called functional above 56.7% productive rearrangements and were called segregating when the between-donor standard deviation exceeded 5%. A statistical classification framework was developed to diagnose cytomegalovirus status using the catalog of TCR beta chain sequences. In a later analysis, V and J genes were assigned by comparing TCR nucleotide sequences against IMGT/GENE-DB human TR gene sequences. Using the TCRdist pipeline, a later analysis assigned CDR3 sequences along with most-parsimonious VDJ recombination scenarios. In a later analysis, every TCR beta chain was defined by the combination of its CDR3 amino acid sequence and its V-gene family, and reads without a unique V-gene family were dropped. As a way to deal with suspected cross-contamination and a sequencing artifact, a later analysis dropped more than 500 nucleotide sequences that were highly shared and had low generation probability. In a later analysis, a clonal expansion index for each public chain was calculated from normalized within-repertoire ranks of inferred template counts. Generation probabilities in a later analysis came from a VDJ recombination model fitted to out-of-frame rearrangements, and those results were checked against IGoR. Hypergeometric tests were used in a later analysis to score TCR-TCR, TCR-HLA and TCR-CMV co-occurrence, with a repertoire-size bias correction applied to the TCR pairs. A later analysis estimated false discovery rates by permuting HLA or CMV assignments 20 times. In a later analysis, co-occurring TCRs were grouped using DBSCAN, with TCRdist sequence similarity added in when clustering inside HLA-allele-positive subsets. Repertoires with fewer than 30,000 or more than 120,000 public chains were left out of co-occurrence clustering, as were four to six repertoires with anomalous nucleotide sharing. In TCRdb, the immuneACCESS table is reduced to in-frame sequences with V and J assigned. These tables do not hold every clone; where another copy was compared, an unresolved V gene accounts for under half, and the others remain unexplained. The V and J calls and clone size were taken over from that table, and D and trimming were inferred from the DNA. This sample holds about 130,000 clones; roughly 78% were observed only once. The top ten clonotypes cover roughly 2.4% of the sample.

The cohort comprised several hundred healthy bone marrow donors. At the time of sampling, all cohort members were nominally healthy, though unrecorded immune exposures were likely present. The donor tested CMV seronegative, placing the donor among the approximately 360 seronegative members of the cohort. A peripheral blood sample was provided by each donor, and peripheral blood mononuclear cells were used for TCR beta sequencing. Genomic DNA was extracted from the blood cell samples with the Qiagen DNeasy Blood Extraction Kit. This entry comes from a study of cytomegalovirus exposure and HLA in healthy donors listed by TCRdb under 2017. About the full investigation: An earlier analysis of around 600 of the donors reported more than 250 Gb of sequence data and more than 90 million unique TCR beta sequences from some 180 million T cells. Class I and class II HLA loci were covered by the typing at four-digit resolution. The genetic ancestry cluster associated with self-reported Caucasian donors included roughly 84% of the roughly 390 genotyped donors. An earlier analysis of some 500 of the donors used high-throughput TCR beta sequencing to judge whether each TCR beta V gene segment behaved as functional or pseudogenic. Across 300 to 400 genotyped donors of the cohort, an average of roughly 250,000 unique TCR beta nucleotide sequences per donor were sequenced, and roughly 20% of those sequences were non-productive. Using immunosequencing, the study profiled T cell repertoires from about 610 subjects and related those repertoires to cytomegalovirus serostatus. The study combined high-throughput TCR immunosequencing, statistical association of individual TCRs with disease status, and machine learning to predict cytomegalovirus infection status. Typing coverage varied by locus: roughly 620-640 donors for A, B, C, DRB1 and DQB1; approximately 520 for DQA1; 600 to 610 for DPA1; 450 to 480 for DPB1. Roughly 5 DR-DQ haplotypes were handled as single units for association and clustering because linkage in the cohort was strong. The study aimed to test whether signatures of past pathogen exposure could be identified by cataloging public T cell receptors. Donor age, sex, ethnicity and CMV serostatus were compiled alongside the repertoire data. Roughly 320 gigabases of sequencing data and 91 million or so unique TCR sequences made up an early release that covered approximately 700 HLA-typed donors. The later analysis used no new phenotypic data to find candidate immune exposures, relying instead on TCR beta sequences and their occurrence across donors. Genome-wide SNP genotypes for about 55% of the roughly 670 donors were used in a later genetic analysis, which treated that subset as a discovery cohort. A later analysis re-examined previously published TCR beta repertoires from several hundred donors and added high-resolution HLA genotyping to investigate patterns of TCR occurrence. Every discovery cohort repertoire had been produced on one sequencing platform. Besides the first cohort of approximately 670 subjects, a separate validation cohort made up of over 100 different subjects was used. Overall results and qualifications from the work: The sequencing pipeline was judged likely to have produced a cluster of highly shared sequence variants as a technical artifact. When HLA alleles, especially DR and DQ, strongly co-occurred, attributing TCR associations to individual alleles was difficult. Specific HLA alleles were associated with 15,000 to 20,000 TCR beta sequences at a false discovery rate of 0.05 in a later analysis. This cohort had only TCR beta chains sequenced, and the lack of alpha or paired-chain data limited which features could be detected. Most TCR sequences were seen in very few donors, while some public TCRs were found in many individuals. The earlier analysis of approximately 590 of the donors excluded roughly 16 rarely observed V segments, including chromosome 9 orphons, because counts were too low. Presence/absence analyses assumed roughly uniform sequencing depth across donors, an assumption that may not hold. Some IMGT-functional V segments, including TRBV6-2 and TRBV6-3, could not be distinguished by the 87-base-pair reads and were therefore excluded. CMV serostatus was the only immune exposure information available for the cohort. A later analysis found that most CMV-associated TCR beta chains appeared HLA-restricted, with HLA associations seemingly driven largely by CMV exposure. An earlier analysis of around 600 of the donors showed that most TCR beta V segments appeared in productive rearrangements either about 87% or about 30% of the time, which broadly matched IMGT annotations. A further reported finding was that TCR beta sequences accurately predicted the HLA-A and HLA-B alleles for most subjects in the first cohort. It was suggested by the authors that the approach could potentially be generalized to other disease states and immunological phenotypes. According to a later analysis, parvovirus B19, influenza, CMV and Epstein-Barr virus appeared linked to several top co-occurrence clusters. An association between a missense DCLRE1C variant and V-gene and J-gene trimming of TCR beta chains was found in a later genetic analysis and replicated in an independent cohort. In both the original and validation cohorts, the classifier was reported to diagnose cytomegalovirus status with high specificity and sensitivity. Correlated functional status among segregating V segments might be attributable to linkage disequilibrium, but an unknown experimental factor could not be ruled out. In a later analysis, the rate of TCR association differed among HLA loci, with DRB1 alleles having the most associated TCRs and HLA-C alleles having the fewest. Three of the identified cytomegalovirus-associated TCR beta chains were confirmed in vitro to be specific for cytomegalovirus antigens. Compared with equally common non-associated chains, HLA-associated TCR beta chains in a later analysis were more clonally expanded and had lower generation probabilities. The study gave a list of 150 to 200 TCR beta chains associated with cytomegalovirus. Because HLA typing was unavailable for some donors at each locus, only the typed subset was used in association tests. According to a later genetic analysis, donors in an Asian-associated ancestry cluster had fewer N-insertions in productive TCRs than the roughly 670-donor mean.

Clipping removes 2 bases from V and 5 bases from J, with 5 as the unmatched junction base count. The CDR3 spans 14 residues, from the cysteine through the phenylalanine. The DNA shown is the 42-base CDR3, in frame from base 1. CDR1 and CDR2 are read off the germline V gene (reference sequence) as SEHNR and FQNEAQ. The rearrangement joined TRBV7-9 to TRBJ1-2; 7 bases in the junction line up with TRBD1. The source of this sequence is a man under 40 in good health and CMV-seronegative. Specimen: PBMCs. The DNA sequence follows: TGTGCCAGCAGCTTATCAACAGGGGTGTATGGCTACACCTTC. This encodes CASSLSTGVYGYTF.